A single T cell receptor (beta chain) is shown here with its context. Its target is not known. The data belong to a study of post-analysis software for immune sequencing data. From germline, CDR1 is DFQATT and CDR2 SNEGSKA (reference sequence). There are 13 residues in the CDR3. With 6 bases removed from V and 2 bases from J, the gap between germline ends came to 13 bases. General observations from the study: Four to six TRBV segments appeared more often in patients than in controls, and TRBV5-6, TRBV5-1 and TRBV20-1 were among these.

The TCR beta cDNA libraries contained unique molecular identifiers. TCRdb re-called the PCR reads through MiXCR, storing one row per CDR3 protein. In the table there are approximately 660,000 distinct CDR3 sequences, roughly three fifths of which are singletons. The receptor was derived from a girl aged 2 to 10 with multiple sclerosis. The V and J genes are TRBV20-1 and TRBJ1-2; D may be TRBD1 (5 bases). Material for sequencing was blood. CDR3 residues: CSALWEGNYGYTF. In DNA form, the CDR3 reads TGCAGTGCCCTGTGGGAGGGGAACTATGGCTACACCTTC.